Reported below is one TCR beta chain. Its antigen is not known. These data belong to a study of blood T cells in healthy people across ages. Study results and caveats: TCR beta diversity, measured per million T cells, fell in a roughly linear way with age. Whereas aged donors had fewer naive CD4+ cells, long-lived donors had more of them and higher diversity. Unknown CMV status may confound age-related changes in expanded clones.

Samples had at least 7 million PBMCs isolated from them. The use of a sample-barcoded 5' primer and a J-beta primer mix characterized a second PCR of roughly 6 to 11 cycles. MiXCR, run by TCRdb on the 5' RACE reads, gives a single entry per CDR3 protein. The profile shows approximately 730,000 distinct CDR3 sequences, about 53% of them singletons. Germline assignment: CDR1 SQVTM and CDR2 ANQGSEA. CDR3 length: 12 amino acids. V was clipped by 4 bases and J by 3 bases, with 10 bases between them. The V call is TRBV29-1, the J call TRBJ2-7, with D perhaps matching TRBD1 or TRBD2 (5 bases each). Source material: blood. This receptor was obtained from a man of 80 years or more in good health. The CDR3 region is CSVAGRFYEQYF. The CDR3 DNA reads as TGCAGCGTTGCGGGACGATTCTACGAGCAGTACTTC.